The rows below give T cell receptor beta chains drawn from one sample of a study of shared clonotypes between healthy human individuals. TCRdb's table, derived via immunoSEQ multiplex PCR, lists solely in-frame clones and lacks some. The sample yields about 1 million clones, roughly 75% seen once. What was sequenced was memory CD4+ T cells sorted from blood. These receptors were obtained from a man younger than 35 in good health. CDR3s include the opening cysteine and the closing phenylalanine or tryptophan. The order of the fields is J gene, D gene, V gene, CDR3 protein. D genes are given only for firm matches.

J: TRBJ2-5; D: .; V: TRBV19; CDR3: CASSIAASGFETQYF
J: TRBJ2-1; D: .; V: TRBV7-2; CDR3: CASSSTGGEQFF
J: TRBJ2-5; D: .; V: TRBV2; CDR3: CASSDLAVLQETQYF
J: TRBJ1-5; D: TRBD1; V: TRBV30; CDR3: CAWSKGQGGPQPQHF
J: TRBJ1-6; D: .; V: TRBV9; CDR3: CASSPGVTNNSPLHF
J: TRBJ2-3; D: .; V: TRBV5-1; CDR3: CASRPTGLSTDTQYF
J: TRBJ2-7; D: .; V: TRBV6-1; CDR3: CASSNRDNLHEQYF
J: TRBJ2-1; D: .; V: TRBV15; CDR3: CATSRDLFSETYNEQFF
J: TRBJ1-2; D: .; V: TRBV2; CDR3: CASSPDRSYGYTF
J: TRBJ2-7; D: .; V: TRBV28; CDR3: CASSLRGTLYEQYF
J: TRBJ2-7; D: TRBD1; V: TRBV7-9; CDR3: CASSFRTGGFEQYF
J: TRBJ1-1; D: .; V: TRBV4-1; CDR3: CASSRNTGYGVEAFF
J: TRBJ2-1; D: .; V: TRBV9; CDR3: CASSASGTSVNEQFF
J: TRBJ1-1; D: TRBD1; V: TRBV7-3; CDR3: CASSLSDRGTEAFF
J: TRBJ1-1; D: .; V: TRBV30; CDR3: CAWSVGGDTEAFF
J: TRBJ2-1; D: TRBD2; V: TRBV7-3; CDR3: CASGSGGLYNEQFF
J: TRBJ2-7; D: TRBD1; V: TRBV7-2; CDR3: CASSFPGQVYEQYF
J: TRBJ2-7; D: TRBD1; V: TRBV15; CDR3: CATSGDRGPYEQYF
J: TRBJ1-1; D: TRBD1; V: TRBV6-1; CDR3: CASSDTGGKVNTEAFF
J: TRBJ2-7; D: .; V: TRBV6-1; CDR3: CASSPGLSYEQYF
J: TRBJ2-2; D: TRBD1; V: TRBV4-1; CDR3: CASSLAGTGNTGELFF
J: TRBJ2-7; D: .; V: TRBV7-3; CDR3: CAPGWRSYEQYF
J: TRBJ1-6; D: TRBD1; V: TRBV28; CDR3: CASSRTGDRAPLHF
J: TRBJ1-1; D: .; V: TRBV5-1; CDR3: CASRRQASNTEAFF
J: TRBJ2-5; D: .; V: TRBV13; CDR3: CASSRGHTQETQYF